This TCR beta chain was retrieved from a study of blood T cells in healthy people across ages. Notes on the study in general: It was the long-lived donors that had more naive CD4+ cells and higher diversity than aged donors. Nothing was known about donor CMV status, and this possibly confounded expanded clonotype changes. Strong correlation existed between TCR beta diversity and naive T cell percentage.

Per the germline V gene, CDR1 is SGHTA and CDR2 is FQGNSA. V lost 6 bases and J lost 2, with 10 bases in between. The CDR3 is 14 amino acids. Every donor contributed ten milliliters of peripheral blood by blood draw. The authors ran a second PCR of 7 to 11 cycles using a sample-barcoded 5' primer and a J-beta primer mix. TCRdb independently ran MiXCR on the 5' RACE reads; one entry per CDR3 protein. The sample includes hundreds of thousands of distinct CDR3 sequences, over 45% seen only once; the top ten take under 65%. A note on this clonotype: What it binds is unknown.

The clonotype comes from a man between 60 and 70 years old in good health. The sequencing input was blood. The rearrangement links TRBV7-2 to TRBJ2-2; D not certain. CDR3 DNA sequence: TGTGCCAGCAGAAGGGATCAAAACACCGGGGAGCTGTTTTTT. This codes for CASRRDQNTGELFF.